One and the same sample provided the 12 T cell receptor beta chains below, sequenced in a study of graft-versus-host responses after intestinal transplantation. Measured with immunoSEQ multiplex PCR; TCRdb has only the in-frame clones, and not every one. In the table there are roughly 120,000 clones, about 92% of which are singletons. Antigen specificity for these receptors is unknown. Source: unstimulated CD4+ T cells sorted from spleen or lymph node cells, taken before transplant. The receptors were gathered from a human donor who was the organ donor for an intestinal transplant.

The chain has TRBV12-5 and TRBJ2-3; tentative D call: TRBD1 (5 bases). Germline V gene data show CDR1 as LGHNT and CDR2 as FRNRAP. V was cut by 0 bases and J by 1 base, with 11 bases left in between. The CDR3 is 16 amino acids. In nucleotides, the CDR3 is TGTGCTAGTGGTTTGGTTCTCCTAGGGGGCACAGATACGCAGTATTTT. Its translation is CASGLVLLGGTDTQYF.

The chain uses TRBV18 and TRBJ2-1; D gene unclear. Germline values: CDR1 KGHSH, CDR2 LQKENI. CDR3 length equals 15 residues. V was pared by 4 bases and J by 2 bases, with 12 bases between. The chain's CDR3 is CASSHSGPPYNEQFF. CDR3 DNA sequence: TGTGCCAGCTCACACTCAGGTCCCCCCTACAATGAGCAGTTCTTC.

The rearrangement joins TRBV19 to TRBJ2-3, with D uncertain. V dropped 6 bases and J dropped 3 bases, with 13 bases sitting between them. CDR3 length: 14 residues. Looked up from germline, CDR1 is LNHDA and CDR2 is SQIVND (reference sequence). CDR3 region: CASSLGYFTDTQYF. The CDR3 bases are TGTGCCAGTAGCCTCGGGTATTTTACAGATACGCAGTATTTT.

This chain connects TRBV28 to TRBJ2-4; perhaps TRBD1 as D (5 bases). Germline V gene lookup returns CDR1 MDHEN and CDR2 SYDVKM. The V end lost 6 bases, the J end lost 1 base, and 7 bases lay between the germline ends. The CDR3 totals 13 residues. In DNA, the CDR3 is TGTGCCAGCAGCTACAGGGCCAAAAACATTCAGTACTTC. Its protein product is CASSYRAKNIQYF.

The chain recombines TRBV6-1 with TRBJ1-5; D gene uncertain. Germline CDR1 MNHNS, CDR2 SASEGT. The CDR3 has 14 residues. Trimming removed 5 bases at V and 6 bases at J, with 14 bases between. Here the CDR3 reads CASSPSLATQPQHF. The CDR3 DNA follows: TGTGCCAGCAGTCCCTCCTTGGCCACTCAGCCCCAGCATTTT.

The CDR3 nucleotides are TGTGCCAGCAGCCAAGAGGGTCAGTCCAGCACAGATACGCAGTATTTT. It encodes CASSQEGQSSTDTQYF. The V and J genes are TRBV4-2 and TRBJ2-3; D gene ambiguous. CDR1 and CDR2 (germline): LGHNA, YNFKEQ. V lost 0 bases and J lost 0, with 10 bases in between. The CDR3 spans 16 residues.

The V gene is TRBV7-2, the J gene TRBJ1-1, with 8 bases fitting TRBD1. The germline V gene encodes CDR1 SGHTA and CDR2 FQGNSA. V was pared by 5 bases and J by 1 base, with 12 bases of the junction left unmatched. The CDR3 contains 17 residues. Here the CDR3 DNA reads TGTGCCAGCAGCACCCCGTGGACAGGGCTCCCGAACACTGAAGCTTTCTTT. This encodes CASSTPWTGLPNTEAFF.

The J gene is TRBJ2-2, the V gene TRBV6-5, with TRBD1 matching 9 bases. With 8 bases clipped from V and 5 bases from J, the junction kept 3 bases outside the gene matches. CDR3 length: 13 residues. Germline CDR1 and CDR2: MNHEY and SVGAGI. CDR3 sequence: CASAQGATGELFF. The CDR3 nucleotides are TGTGCCAGCGCACAGGGGGCGACCGGGGAGCTGTTTTTT.

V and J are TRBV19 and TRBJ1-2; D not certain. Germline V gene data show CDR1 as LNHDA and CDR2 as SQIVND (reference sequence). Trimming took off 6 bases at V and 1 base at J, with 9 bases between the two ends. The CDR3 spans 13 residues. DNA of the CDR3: TGTGCCAGTAGATATACGGATAACTATGGCTACACCTTC. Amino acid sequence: CASRYTDNYGYTF.

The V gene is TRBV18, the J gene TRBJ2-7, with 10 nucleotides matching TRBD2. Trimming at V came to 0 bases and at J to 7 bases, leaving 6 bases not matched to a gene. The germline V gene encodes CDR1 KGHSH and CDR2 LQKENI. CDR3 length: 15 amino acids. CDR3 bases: TGTGCCAGCTCACCACCCAGCGGGAGGGCCGGGGAGCAGTACTTC. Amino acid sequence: CASSPPSGRAGEQYF.

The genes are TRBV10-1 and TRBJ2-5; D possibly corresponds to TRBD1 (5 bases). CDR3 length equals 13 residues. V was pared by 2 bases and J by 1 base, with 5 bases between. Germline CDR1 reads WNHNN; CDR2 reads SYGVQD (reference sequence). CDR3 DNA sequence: TGCGCCAGCAGTGAGGGGGCCCAAGAGACCCAGTACTTC. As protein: CASSEGAQETQYF.

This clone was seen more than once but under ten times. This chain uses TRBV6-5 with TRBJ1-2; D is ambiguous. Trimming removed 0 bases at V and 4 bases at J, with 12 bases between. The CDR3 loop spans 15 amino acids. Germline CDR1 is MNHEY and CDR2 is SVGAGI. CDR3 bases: TGTGCCAGCAGTTACTCGATGGGGTCCCCCTATGGCTACACCTTC. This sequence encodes CASSYSMGSPYGYTF.